Each of the 23 T cell receptor beta chains below was sequenced from the same sample in a study of patients and donors after allogeneic stem cell transplantation. Each CDR3 protein gets one entry after TCRdb re-called the RT-PCR reads with MiXCR. The table has hundreds of thousands of distinct CDR3 sequences, 16% seen once. Sequenced sample: blood, either unsorted or a sorted T cell fraction (not recorded which). Every receptor here comes from a human donor who was either an allogeneic HSCT recipient or a stem cell or donor lymphocyte infusion donor (not recorded which). It is not recorded whose cells these are; they may come from a transplant donor.

This chain links TRBV25-1 with TRBJ1-6; TRBD1 matches at 8 bases. Germline V gives CDR1 MGHDK, CDR2 SYGVNS. The length of the CDR3 is 14 residues. The trim removed 4 bases at V and 5 bases at J, leaving 1 base unmatched. CDR3 sequence: CASSGQGNNSPLHF. CDR3 DNA: TGTGCCAGCAGTGGACAGGGGAATAATTCACCCCTCCACTTT.

This rearrangement joins TRBV2 to TRBJ2-5; possible D gene TRBD1, 6 bases. V was cut by 0 bases and J by 7 bases, with 18 bases left in between. Germline assignment: CDR1 SNHLY and CDR2 FYNNEI. The CDR3 consists of 16 residues. DNA for the CDR3: TGTGCCAGCAGTGAAGCGCTTCGTACAGGGCACGGGACCCAGTACTTC. Protein sequence: CASSEALRTGHGTQYF.

This rearrangement joins TRBV20-1 to TRBJ1-5; no firm D call. Germline-derived CDR1 and CDR2 are DFQATT and SNEGSKA (reference sequence). V lost 6 bases to trimming and J lost 0 bases, with 12 bases between them. The CDR3 loop spans 14 amino acids. The CDR3, as DNA: TGCAGTGCCAGTAGACATACTAGCAATCAGCCCCAGCATTTT. This encodes CSASRHTSNQPQHF.

J is TRBJ1-1 and V is TRBV6-1; a weak D match, TRBD1 (6 bases). V was pared by 6 bases and J by 1 base, with 18 bases between. Germline lookup yields CDR1 MNHNS and CDR2 SASEGT. The CDR3 spans 16 residues. The CDR3 nucleotides are TGTGCCAGCAGCCAATCCCGCGGGGGGGCGAACACTGAAGCTTTCTTT. This translates into CASSQSRGGANTEAFF.

This clonotype was observed many times. J is TRBJ2-3 and V is TRBV5-1; 11 nucleotides agree with TRBD2. The CDR3 is 16 residues long. Germline CDR1 SGHRS, CDR2 YFSETQ. V lost 1 base, J lost 1 base, and 2 bases stayed unmatched. CDR3 loop: CASSLTSGSRTDTQYF. The CDR3 DNA sequence: TGCGCCAGCAGCTTGACTAGCGGGAGTCGCACAGATACGCAGTATTTT.

J is TRBJ2-1 and V is TRBV2, with D perhaps TRBD1 (5 bases). Trimming took 10 bases from V and 0 from J, leaving 13 bases between them. This CDR3 spans 14 amino acids. CDR1 is SNHLY and CDR2 is FYNNEI in the germline V gene. The CDR3: CAMQGLGSYNEQFF. In DNA, the CDR3 is TGTGCCATGCAGGGTTTAGGCTCCTACAATGAGCAGTTCTTC.

V and J are TRBV14 and TRBJ1-2; 7 bases fit TRBD1. Germline V CDR1 and CDR2: SGHDN, FVKESK. The trim removed 1 base at V and 6 bases at J, leaving 8 bases unmatched. The CDR3 totals 15 residues. Written as DNA, the CDR3 is TGTGCCAGCAGCCAAGTCGCAGGGGGAAAGGATGGCTACACCTTC. Its translation: CASSQVAGGKDGYTF.

This clonotype was counted only a few times. The CDR3 is CATSSPFLLGQSEQYF. The CDR3 bases are TGTGCCACCAGCAGTCCCTTTTTATTGGGACAGTCCGAGCAGTACTTC. The gene calls are TRBV15 and TRBJ2-7, with 7 bases identical to TRBD1. The V gene end was trimmed by 3 bases and the J gene end by 6 bases; junction bases not matched to a gene: 14. Germline CDR1 is LNHNV and CDR2 is YYDKDF (reference sequence). This CDR3 is 16 amino acids long.

The chain is built from TRBV27 and TRBJ2-4; D remains ambiguous. The germline CDR1 and CDR2 sequences are MNHEY and SMNVEV (reference sequence). Between the trimmed V and J ends, which lost 2 bases and 8 bases, there was a span of 10 bases. The CDR3 length is 13 residues. The CDR3 coding sequence is TGTGCCAGCAGTTTAGGTGGGAAGGACATTCAGTACTTC. Protein: CASSLGGKDIQYF.

V gene TRBV12-3 or TRBV12-4 combines with J gene TRBJ1-6; D may be TRBD1 (5 bases). V was shortened by 2 bases and J by 7 bases, with 9 bases between the two germline ends. The CDR3 is 14 amino acids. The DNA for the CDR3 is TGTGCCAGCAGTTTAACGGGGGAAAATTCACCCCTCCACTTT. Translated: CASSLTGENSPLHF.

This chain links TRBV10-3 with TRBJ2-7; D is perhaps TRBD1 or TRBD2 (7 bases each). The ends were cut back, 5 bases at V and 4 bases at J, with 18 bases in the middle. The germline CDR1 and CDR2 sequences are ENHRY and SYGVKD. CDR3 length equals 15 residues. CDR3 in DNA: TGTGCCATCAGTTGGGATGCGCAGGGGGGGTACGAGCAGTACTTC. It specifies CAISWDAQGGYEQYF.

This clonotype was picked up many times. The genes are TRBV2 and TRBJ1-3; TRBD1 might be the D (5 bases). Trimming stripped 11 bases from V and 4 bases from J, with 9 bases between. CDR3 length: 11 amino acids. CDR1 is SNHLY and CDR2 is FYNNEI in the germline V gene. Here the CDR3 DNA reads TGTGCCGGGGGTCTCGGAAACACCATATATTTT. It encodes CAGGLGNTIYF.

V gene TRBV6-1 combines with J gene TRBJ2-7; D gene ambiguous. The V gene lost 2 bases and the J gene lost 3 bases, with 8 bases spanning the gap. Germline V gene data show CDR1 as MNHNS and CDR2 as SASEGT. This CDR3 spans 13 amino acids. The CDR3 coding sequence is TGTGCCAGCAGTGAAATCCAGTTCTACGAGCAGTACTTC. It is translated as CASSEIQFYEQYF.

This clonotype was picked up a small number of times. V usage is TRBV6-1 and J usage is TRBJ2-3; 7 nucleotides align to TRBD2. CDR3 length equals 14 residues. V trimming: 7 bases; J trimming: 0 bases; junction bases outside the gene matches: 4. Germline-derived CDR1 and CDR2 are MNHNS and SASEGT. For the CDR3, the DNA is TGTGCCAGCACCTGGGGGGGGAGCACAGATACGCAGTATTTT. Amino acid sequence: CASTWGGSTDTQYF.

The chain links TRBV7-8 to TRBJ2-4; perhaps TRBD1 as D (6 bases). CDR1 is SGHVS and CDR2 is FQNEAQ in the germline V gene. There are 14 residues in the CDR3. Deletions cut 5 bases from V and 7 bases from J, with 15 bases between. The CDR3 region is CASSPQGWGNIQYF. DNA for the CDR3: TGTGCCAGCAGCCCACAGGGATGGGGGAACATTCAGTACTTC.

The rearrangement uses TRBV6-1 and TRBJ2-1; TRBD1 might be the D (6 bases). Germline V gene sequence: CDR1 MNHNS, CDR2 SASEGT. Trimming stripped 1 base from V and 5 bases from J, with 15 bases between. The CDR3 runs 16 residues. CDR3: CASSEVGWQGNNEQFF. CDR3 in DNA: TGTGCCAGCAGTGAAGTGGGATGGCAGGGGAACAATGAGCAGTTCTTC.

This rearrangement joins TRBV15 to TRBJ1-1; TRBD1 matches at 10 bases. The junction had 8 bases not matched to a gene; V was cut back by 4 bases and J by 0 bases. The germline V gene encodes CDR1 LNHNV and CDR2 YYDKDF (reference sequence). The CDR3 totals 17 residues. In nucleotides, the CDR3 is TGTGCCACCAGCACCCGACCGGGACAGGGGATGAACACTGAAGCTTTCTTT. Amino acid sequence: CATSTRPGQGMNTEAFF.

This clonotype was counted ten times or more. The rearrangement uses TRBV5-1 and TRBJ2-2, with 12 bases aligning to TRBD2. CDR3 size: 16 residues. The V gene end was trimmed by 0 bases and the J gene end by 7 bases; junction bases not matched to a gene: 4. In germline, CDR1 is SGHRS, CDR2 YFSETQ. This CDR3 is CASSLELAGGDGELFF. The CDR3 nucleotides read TGCGCCAGCAGCTTGGAACTAGCGGGAGGTGACGGGGAGCTGTTTTTT. Together with reference TRBV5-1 and TRBJ2-2, the CDR3 gives the full variable domain: KAGVTQTPRYLIKTRGQQVTLSCSPISGHRSVSWYQQTPGQGLQFLFEYFSETQRNKGNFPGRFSGRQFSNSRSEMNVSTLELGDSALYLCASSLELAGGDGELFFGEGSRLTVL.

The chain links TRBV7-9 to TRBJ1-5, with 10 bases lining up with TRBD1. Germline trimming cut 0 bases from V and 5 bases from J; bases unmatched to any gene: 7. CDR3 length equals 17 residues. Per germline, CDR1 SEHNR and CDR2 FQNEAQ (reference sequence). This chain's CDR3 is CASSLAPTGGVHQPQHF. CDR3 sequence (DNA): TGTGCCAGCAGCTTAGCCCCGACAGGGGGCGTCCATCAGCCCCAGCATTTT.

This sequence joins TRBV5-1 and TRBJ2-2, with 8 bases fitting TRBD1. The CDR3 covers 15 residues. The germline gives CDR1 SGHRS, CDR2 YFSETQ. Germline trimming cut 4 bases from V and 1 base from J; bases unmatched to any gene: 3. As DNA, the CDR3 is TGCGCCAGCAGCGCGACAGGGGTGAACACCGGGGAGCTGTTTTTT. It translates to CASSATGVNTGELFF.

The chain combines TRBV7-6 with TRBJ2-3; unclear D gene. This CDR3 spans 14 amino acids. Germline values: CDR1 SGHVS, CDR2 FNYEAQ. Deletions cut 4 bases from V and 2 bases from J, with 10 bases between. The CDR3 is CASSSNSYTDTQYF. Here the CDR3 DNA reads TGTGCCAGCAGCTCTAACTCCTACACAGATACGCAGTATTTT.

This clonotype has just a few counts. The DNA for the CDR3 is TGCGCCAGCAGCCAACGTGAGACAGCCCCGAAGACCTTC. Translating it yields CASSQRETAPKTF. The chain employs TRBV4-1 and TRBJ1-2; TRBD1 might be the D (5 bases). This CDR3 comprises 13 residues. Trimming stripped 2 bases from V and 14 bases from J, with 18 bases between. The germline V gene encodes CDR1 MGHRA and CDR2 YSYEKL.

The rearrangement uses TRBV7-8 and TRBJ2-5; 8 bases map to TRBD2. V dropped 7 bases and J dropped 5; count of bases not matched to a gene: 18. This CDR3 has 17 amino acids. Germline assignment: CDR1 SGHVS and CDR2 FQNEAQ. CDR3 sequence: CASKWLPAGRGGETQYF. The CDR3 DNA is TGTGCCAGCAAATGGTTGCCGGCGGGGCGCGGGGGGGAGACCCAGTACTTC.